These 30 T cell receptor beta chains came from one sample sequenced in a study of a mutant IDH1 vaccine in newly diagnosed glioma. Antigen specificity for these receptors is unknown. Profiled with immunoSEQ multiplex PCR; TCRdb holds only in-frame clones, not every one. The sample yields approximately 110,000 clones, 75% to 90% seen once. Time point: week 11, during vaccination. Vaccine doses each comprised 300 ug of mutant IDH1 20-mer peptide, with topical imiquimod. The input for sequencing was PBMCs, taken from a glioma patient whose treatment included an IDH1 peptide vaccine. Receptor source: a woman between 50 and 59 years old with glioma.

This chain links TRBV5-1 with TRBJ2-5; weak D call: TRBD1 (7 bases). Looked up from germline, CDR1 is SGHRS and CDR2 is YFSETQ. V was pared by 9 bases and J by 5 bases, with 20 bases between. CDR3 size: 14 residues. CDR3 DNA: TGCGCCACCAAGGAGGGGACAGTTTACGAGACCCAGTACTTC. Its translation is CATKEGTVYETQYF. The entire variable domain, with the rest obtained from reference TRBV5-1 and TRBJ2-5, is as follows: KAGVTQTPRYLIKTRGQQVTLSCSPISGHRSVSWYQQTPGQGLQFLFEYFSETQRNKGNFPGRFSGRQFSNSRSEMNVSTLELGDSALYLCATKEGTVYETQYFGPGTRLLVL.

This sequence joins TRBV5-1 and TRBJ2-3, with 7 positions matching TRBD2. Germline assignment: CDR1 SGHRS and CDR2 YFSETQ. The length of the CDR3 is 14 residues. J lost 6 bases, V lost 0 bases, and 4 bases had no gene match. The CDR3 nucleotides read TGCGCCAGCAGCTTGGCGGGAGGCTGGGATACGCAGTATTTT. Residues: CASSLAGGWDTQYF.

This chain connects TRBV7-9 to TRBJ2-5; the match to TRBD1 covers 9 bases. Trimming at V came to 2 bases and at J to 2 bases, leaving 3 bases not matched to a gene. Germline V lookup: CDR1 SEHNR, CDR2 FQNEAQ (reference sequence). CDR3 size: 15 residues. The CDR3 DNA sequence: TGTGCCAGCAGCTTACCAGGGACAGGGCAAGAGACCCAGTACTTC. As protein: CASSLPGTGQETQYF. The whole variable domain, filled in from reference TRBV7-9 and TRBJ2-5, reads DTGVSQNPRHKITKRGQNVTFRCDPISEHNRLYWYRQTLGQGPEFLTYFQNEAQLEKSRLLSDRFSAERPKGSFSTLEIQRTEQGDSAMYLCASSLPGTGQETQYFGPGTRLLVL.

This clone has only one observation. J is TRBJ2-1 and V is TRBV29-1; D is uncertain. V dropped 4 bases and J dropped 5 bases, with 9 bases sitting between them. The CDR3 loop spans 12 amino acids. Germline CDR1 reads SQVTM; CDR2 reads ANQGSEA. CDR3 DNA: TGCAGCGTTGTGGATTTAAACAATGAGCAGTTCTTC. It yields the protein CSVVDLNNEQFF.

The CDR3 DNA follows: TGTGCCAGCAGCCAACAGGGGGCTAATGGCTACACCTTC. Translating it yields CASSQQGANGYTF. V is TRBV2 and J is TRBJ1-2; 9 bases align to TRBD1. The length of the CDR3 is 13 residues. The germline V gene encodes CDR1 SNHLY and CDR2 FYNNEI. Germline trimming cut 6 bases from V and 6 bases from J; bases unmatched to any gene: 5.

This chain joins TRBV5-1 and TRBJ2-2, with 10 bases aligning to TRBD1. J gave up 3 bases and V 4 bases, and 3 bases lay outside the gene matches. The germline gives CDR1 SGHRS, CDR2 YFSETQ. The CDR3 consists of 15 residues. The CDR3 region has the DNA TGCGCCAGCAGCCCGGGGACAGGGGACACCGGGGAGCTGTTTTTT. It is translated as CASSPGTGDTGELFF.

This chain connects TRBV28 to TRBJ1-5, with TRBD1 as a possible D gene (6 bases). Trimming took off 7 bases at V and 2 bases at J, with 15 bases between the two ends. The CDR3 extends over 15 amino acids. From germline, CDR1 is MDHEN and CDR2 SYDVKM. The CDR3 loop reads CASTRTWGRNQPQHF. CDR3 in DNA: TGTGCCAGCACCCGGACTTGGGGGCGCAATCAGCCCCAGCATTTT. The whole variable domain, filled in from reference TRBV28 and TRBJ1-5, reads DVKVTQSSRYLVKRTGEKVFLECVQDMDHENMFWYRQDPGLGLRLIYFSYDVKMKEKGDIPEGYSVSREKKERFSLILESASTNQTSMYLCASTRTWGRNQPQHFGDGTRLSIL.

V gene TRBV9 combines with J gene TRBJ2-2, with 7 bases lining up with TRBD2. This CDR3 is built from 16 residues. V shed 2 bases, J shed 1 base, and the junction held 5 bases outside the gene matches. Germline assignment: CDR1 SGDLS and CDR2 YYNGEE. CDR3 loop: CASSVALAENTGELFF. DNA for the CDR3: TGTGCCAGCAGCGTTGCCCTAGCGGAGAACACCGGGGAGCTGTTTTTT. The whole variable domain, filled in from reference TRBV9 and TRBJ2-2, reads DSGVTQTPKHLITATGQRVTLRCSPRSGDLSVYWYQQSLDQGLQFLIQYYNGEERAKGNILERFSAQQFPDLHSELNLSSLELGDSALYFCASSVALAENTGELFFGEGSRLTVL.

V usage is TRBV11-2 and J usage is TRBJ2-3; D is unclear. The V end was cut by 4 bases, the J end by 2 bases, with 10 bases between. CDR3 size: 14 residues. The germline V gene has CDR1 SGHAT and CDR2 FQNNGV. In DNA, the CDR3 is TGTGCCAGCAGCTCCCTCGTTGTCACAGATACGCAGTATTTT. Translated: CASSSLVVTDTQYF. The whole variable domain, remainder taken from reference TRBV11-2 and TRBJ2-3, is EAGVAQSPRYKIIEKRQSVAFWCNPISGHATLYWYQQILGQGPKLLIQFQNNGVVDDSQLPKDRFSAERLKGVDSTLKIQPAKLEDSAVYLCASSSLVVTDTQYFGPGTRLTVL.

V usage is TRBV6-6 and J usage is TRBJ1-1; TRBD1 agrees at 12 bases. The CDR3 is 13 amino acids. CDR1 MNHNY and CDR2 SVGAGI come from the germline V gene (reference sequence). V lost 4 bases, J lost 12 bases, and 6 bases stayed unmatched. The CDR3 here is CASSLPGQGATFF. CDR3 DNA sequence: TGTGCCAGCAGTTTGCCGGGACAGGGGGCGACTTTCTTT.

This rearrangement joins TRBV11-2 to TRBJ1-3; 11 bases map to TRBD1. The germline gives CDR1 SGHAT, CDR2 FQNNGV. J gave up 7 bases and V 3 bases, and 5 bases lay outside the gene matches. CDR3 length equals 15 residues. The CDR3 nucleotides read TGTGCCAGCAGCTTTGGACAGGGGGCGGGGAACACCATATATTTT. Its protein product is CASSFGQGAGNTIYF.

This clone appeared a single time. J is TRBJ2-7 and V is TRBV19, with 8 bases fitting TRBD1. Germline assignment: CDR1 LNHDA and CDR2 SQIVND (reference sequence). The CDR3 extends over 15 amino acids. V gave up 5 bases and J gave up 2 bases; unmatched junction bases: 8. The CDR3 spells CASSRTGTGTYEQYF. CDR3 bases: TGTGCCAGTAGTCGAACCGGGACAGGAACCTACGAGCAGTACTTC.

The genes are TRBV6-1 and TRBJ2-1; TRBD2 is a possible D gene (5 bases). The CDR3 sequence is 17 residues long. V lost 2 bases, J lost 0 bases, and 14 bases lay in between. CDR1 and CDR2 from the germline V gene are MNHNS and SASEGT. CDR3 sequence: CASSEWASSSSYNEQFF. In DNA, the CDR3 is TGTGCCAGCAGTGAATGGGCTAGCAGTAGCTCCTACAATGAGCAGTTCTTC.

V gene TRBV2 combines with J gene TRBJ2-7, with D possibly being TRBD1 or TRBD2 (6 bases each). This CDR3 comprises 15 residues. The V end was cut by 6 bases, the J end by 0 bases, with 15 bases between. Per the germline V gene, CDR1 is SNHLY and CDR2 is FYNNEI. In nucleotides, the CDR3 is TGTGCCAGCAGGACCGGGGGCGGCCGCTCCTACGAGCAGTACTTC. Its protein is CASRTGGGRSYEQYF.

The rearrangement uses TRBV9 and TRBJ2-5, with 11 bases aligning to TRBD2. CDR1 SGDLS and CDR2 YYNGEE come from the germline V gene. V trimming: 3 bases; J trimming: 5 bases; junction bases outside the gene matches: 12. The CDR3 covers 17 residues. CDR3: CASSDRTSGYNRETQYF. The CDR3 coding sequence is TGTGCCAGCAGCGATAGGACTAGCGGGTATAATAGGGAGACCCAGTACTTC. The full variable domain, completed using reference TRBV9 and TRBJ2-5, is DSGVTQTPKHLITATGQRVTLRCSPRSGDLSVYWYQQSLDQGLQFLIQYYNGEERAKGNILERFSAQQFPDLHSELNLSSLELGDSALYFCASSDRTSGYNRETQYFGPGTRLLVL.

V and J are TRBV15 and TRBJ2-7; 8 bases align to TRBD1. V shed 1 base and J 6 bases; nucleotides not matched to a gene: 2. This CDR3 has 13 residues. CDR1 is LNHNV, CDR2 YYDKDF, per germline (reference sequence). In nucleotides, the CDR3 is TGTGCCACCAGCAGAGGGACAGGGACCGAGCAGTACTTC. Translating gives CATSRGTGTEQYF.

The J gene is TRBJ1-5, the V gene TRBV2; possible D gene TRBD1, 6 bases. Looked up from germline, CDR1 is SNHLY and CDR2 is FYNNEI. This CDR3 spans 15 amino acids. V was trimmed by 5 bases and J by 5 bases, leaving 16 bases between them. The CDR3 region has the DNA TGTGCCAGCAGTACCGAGGCAGGGGACTATCAGCCCCAGCATTTT. Protein product: CASSTEAGDYQPQHF.

This chain uses TRBV5-1 with TRBJ1-6, with D perhaps matching TRBD1 (5 bases). The germline V and J ends were trimmed by 0 bases and 0 bases, with 16 bases remaining between them. The germline V gene has CDR1 SGHRS and CDR2 YFSETQ. This CDR3 has 19 residues. The CDR3 region has the DNA TGCGCCAGCAGCTTGGGGTCGGGACGGACTAGCTCCTATAATTCACCCCTCCACTTT. Translated, it gives CASSLGSGRTSSYNSPLHF.

The rearrangement links TRBV11-2 to TRBJ2-2; 9 nucleotides align to TRBD1. The germline gives CDR1 SGHAT, CDR2 FQNNGV. With 5 bases clipped from V and 7 bases from J, the junction kept 11 bases outside the gene matches. The CDR3 is made up of 16 amino acids. The CDR3 sequence is CASSPRRDREFGELFF. CDR3 nucleotide sequence: TGTGCCAGCAGCCCCCGCCGGGACAGGGAATTCGGGGAGCTGTTTTTT.

The chain combines TRBV29-1 with TRBJ1-2; TRBD1 matches 10 bases. With 7 bases clipped from V and 1 base from J, the junction kept 18 bases outside the gene matches. CDR1 and CDR2 (germline): SQVTM, ANQGSEA. The CDR3 spans 18 residues. CDR3 nucleotides: TGCAGCGGAATCACCGGGACAGGGGAGAGAAGAGATAACTATGGCTACACCTTC. It codes for CSGITGTGERRDNYGYTF. The full variable domain, completed using reference TRBV29-1 and TRBJ1-2, is SAVISQKPSRDICQRGTSLTIQCQVDSQVTMMFWYRQQPGQSLTLIATANQGSEATYESGFVIDKFPISRPNLTFSTLTVSNMSPEDSSIYLCSGITGTGERRDNYGYTFGSGTRLTVV.

V and J are TRBV4-2 and TRBJ2-1, with 14 bases identical to TRBD2. The junction had 8 bases not matched to a gene; V was cut back by 3 bases and J by 10 bases. This CDR3 contains 16 residues. Per the germline V gene, CDR1 is LGHNA and CDR2 is YNFKEQ. The CDR3 sequence: CASSHRLAGGPGEQFF. The CDR3 DNA reads as TGTGCCAGCAGCCACCGACTAGCGGGAGGGCCAGGGGAGCAGTTCTTC.

The chain recombines TRBV27 with TRBJ2-4, with TRBD2 matching over 7 bases. The CDR3 loop spans 17 amino acids. Per germline, CDR1 MNHEY and CDR2 SMNVEV (reference sequence). After removal of 6 bases from V and 1 base from J, the junction contained 12 bases not matched to a gene. Written as DNA, the CDR3 is TGTGCCAGCAGATTAGCGGGTAGGAGGAGGGCCAAAAACATTCAGTACTTC. The encoded protein is CASRLAGRRRAKNIQYF.

This chain connects TRBV6-1 to TRBJ1-2; TRBD1 agrees at 7 bases. Germline assignment: CDR1 MNHNS and CDR2 SASEGT. The V gene end was trimmed by 7 bases and the J gene end by 4 bases; junction bases not matched to a gene: 9. This CDR3 is built from 14 residues. The CDR3 here is CASNPDRATYGYTF. Written as DNA, the CDR3 is TGTGCCAGCAACCCTGACAGGGCGACCTATGGCTACACCTTC.

This sequence joins TRBV4-1 and TRBJ2-7, with D perhaps TRBD1 (6 bases). The V gene's germline CDR1 is MGHRA and CDR2 YSYEKL. The CDR3 sequence is 15 residues long. The V gene lost 1 base and the J gene lost 4 bases, with 14 bases spanning the gap. The CDR3 DNA reads as TGCGCCAGCAGCCAAGCGGTACAGGGCGTTTACGAGCAGTACTTC. Amino acids: CASSQAVQGVYEQYF.

V usage is TRBV7-3 and J usage is TRBJ2-3; D may correspond to TRBD1 or TRBD2 (6 bases each). This CDR3 has 14 amino acids. In germline, CDR1 is SGHTA, CDR2 FQGTGA. V dropped 5 bases and J dropped 2 bases, with 11 bases sitting between them. The CDR3 loop reads CASSRGRHTDTQYF. DNA for the CDR3: TGTGCCAGCAGCCGGGGGCGGCACACAGATACGCAGTATTTT. The whole variable domain, filled in from reference TRBV7-3 and TRBJ2-3, reads GAGVSQTPSNKVTEKGKYVELRCDPISGHTALYWYRQSLGQGPEFLIYFQGTGAADDSGLPNDRFFAVRPEGSVSTLKIQRTERGDSAVYLCASSRGRHTDTQYFGPGTRLTVL.

This clone turned up a few times. The rearrangement links TRBV4-1 to TRBJ1-2, with D hard to call. Germline CDR1 and CDR2: MGHRA and YSYEKL. The germline V and J ends were trimmed by 2 bases and 1 base, with 2 bases remaining between them. This CDR3 has 12 residues. CDR3 in DNA: TGCGCCAGCAGCCAAAGTAACTATGGCTACACCTTC. This translates into CASSQSNYGYTF.

The chain recombines TRBV11-2 with TRBJ2-5, with 7 bases that match TRBD2. The ends lost 3 bases at V and 5 bases at J; junction bases unmatched: 12. The CDR3 is made up of 16 amino acids. Germline CDR1 SGHAT, CDR2 FQNNGV. Here the CDR3 DNA reads TGTGCCAGCAGCTTTTGGGCTAGCGGTCCAGGGGAGACCCAGTACTTC. Translating it yields CASSFWASGPGETQYF.

The genes are TRBV7-2 and TRBJ2-7; a possible D gene is TRBD2 (5 bases). CDR1 and CDR2 (germline): SGHTA, FQGNSA. V lost 2 bases, J lost 6 bases, and 17 bases lay in between. The length of the CDR3 is 15 residues. The CDR3 DNA reads TGTGCCAGCAGCTTAAACTCCGGGCTCGGAGGCGAGCAGTACTTC. This gives the protein CASSLNSGLGGEQYF.

In regard to this clone: Without the conserved terminal phenylalanine or tryptophan, this CDR3 likely stems from a read error. The DNA is omitted, as the CDR3 cannot be located on it reliably, and the CDR3 follows TCRdb's listing. This chain joins TRBV28 and TRBJ1-1. Per germline, CDR1 MDHEN and CDR2 SYDVKM. The CDR3 spans 13 amino acids, including both terminal residues. The CDR3 is CASSLTGSQPASL.

This sequence joins TRBV7-9 and TRBJ2-1; TRBD2 matches 11 bases. Germline assignment: CDR1 SEHNR and CDR2 FQNEAQ (reference sequence). With V trimmed by 2 bases and J by 2 bases, 8 bases remained unmatched. The CDR3 has 18 residues. The CDR3 loop reads CASSLPPRLAGTYNEQFF. The CDR3 bases are TGTGCCAGCAGCTTACCCCCTCGACTAGCGGGAACCTACAATGAGCAGTTCTTC.